This T cell receptor (beta chain) came from a study of blood T cell repertoires in COVID-19. Those who participated ranged in age from roughly 18 to 100 years and resided in under 25 US areas. Libraries were prepared by immunoSEQ multiplex PCR; TCRdb keeps only in-frame clonotypes and omits some of them. Seen here are about 270,000 clones, 89% observed once, and the top ten hold more than 1.5%. The sequencing sample was made of PBMCs or T cells enriched from blood (not recorded which). This sequence originates from a woman aged 60-70 years who had recovered from COVID-19.

In nucleotides, the CDR3 is TGTGCCTGGACGATGGGACTAGCGGGAGGGGATACGCAGTATTTT. This gives the protein CAWTMGLAGGDTQYF. The V and J genes are TRBV30 and TRBJ2-3, with 16 bases lining up with TRBD2. CDR1 and CDR2 (germline): GTSNPN, SVGIG (reference sequence). This CDR3 has 15 amino acids. The ends lost 4 bases at V and 6 bases at J; junction bases unmatched: 4.